Sequencing of this T cell receptor beta chain was carried out in a study of blood T cells in healthy people across ages. Across the study: Per every two T cells, about one barcoded beta molecule was captured by template switching. Study-wide results and caveats: Long-lived donors exceeded aged donors in naive CD4+ cells and diversity. Roughly linear age-related decline in beta diversity appeared, significant by age around 38.

The use of a sample-barcoded 5' primer and a J-beta primer mix characterized a second PCR of 7 to 11 cycles. One entry per CDR3 protein results from TCRdb running MiXCR on the 5' RACE reads. Among roughly 680,000 distinct CDR3 sequences listed, around 50% were seen once. CDR3 length: 11 amino acids. V was trimmed by 6 bases and J by 9 bases, leaving 9 bases between them. CDR1 is PRHDT, CDR2 FYEKMQ, per germline (reference sequence). A remark on this clonotype: As yet, its antigen is unknown.

The sample comprised blood. The TCR sequence derives from a woman of 80 years or more in good health. This chain joins TRBV13 and TRBJ2-1; D is ambiguous. The CDR3 sequence: CASSKESEQFF. The CDR3 DNA reads as TGTGCCAGCAGTAAAGAGAGTGAGCAGTTCTTC.